This entry describes one TCR beta chain. Its antigen is not known. The iRepertoire multiplex PCR system with TCR subtype-specific primers built both bulk and single-cell libraries. TCRdb re-called the multiplex PCR reads and catalogs CDR3 proteins one per entry, DNA excluded. The data show approximately 20,000 distinct CDR3 sequences, and the top ten clones hold 7.5%. The data derive from a study of T cells in severe cutaneous drug reactions. Germline loops: CDR1 DFQATT, CDR2 SNEGSKA (reference sequence). The CDR3 contains 14 residues. The donors had carbamazepine-induced Stevens-Johnson syndrome or toxic epidermal necrolysis. Peripheral blood was from CBZ-SJS/TEN patients: a few Han Chinese, six or seven European. Study results and limitations: A public TCRbeta CDR3 appeared in all seven CBZ-SJS/TEN blister samples, averaging about 15%. Blister cells averaged around 31% and PBMC approximately 5% TRBV12-4 in carbamazepine-induced Stevens-Johnson syndrome or toxic epidermal necrolysis patients.

The chain couples TRBV20-1 to TRBJ2-7; absent DNA, TCRdb's TRBD1 call cannot be checked. The TCR comes from a human donor with toxic epidermal necrolysis, a severe cutaneous drug reaction. Input material: PBMCs. The CDR3 here is CSANRDRTSYEQYF.